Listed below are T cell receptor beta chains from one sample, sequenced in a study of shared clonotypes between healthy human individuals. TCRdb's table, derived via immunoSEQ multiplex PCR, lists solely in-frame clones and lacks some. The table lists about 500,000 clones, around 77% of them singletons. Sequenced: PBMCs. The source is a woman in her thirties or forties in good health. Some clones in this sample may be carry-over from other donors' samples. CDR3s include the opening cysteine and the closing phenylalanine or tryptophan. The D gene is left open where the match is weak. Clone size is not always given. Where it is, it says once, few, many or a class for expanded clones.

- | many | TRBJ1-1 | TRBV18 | TGTGCCAGCTCACCTGGAGGGCAGGACACTGAAGCTTTCTTT | CASSPGGQDTEAFF
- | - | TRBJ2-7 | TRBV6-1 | TGTGCCAGCCGGTCATACAGGATGACGGAGCAGTACTTC | CASRSYRMTEQYF
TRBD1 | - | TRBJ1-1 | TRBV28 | TGTGCCAGCAGTCCTGACAGGGGGGTAGGCACTGAAGCTTTCTTT | CASSPDRGVGTEAFF
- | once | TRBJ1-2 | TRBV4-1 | TGCGCCAGCAGCCATGGCAGGGGATATGGCTACACCTTC | CASSHGRGYGYTF
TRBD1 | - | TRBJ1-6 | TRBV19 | TGTGCCAGTAAAATCCCAGGGGGCGCGGATTCACCCCTCCACTTT | CASKIPGGADSPLHF
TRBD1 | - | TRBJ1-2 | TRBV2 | TGTGCCAGCAGACCTCCGGGACAGGGGAAGTATGGCTACACCTTC | CASRPPGQGKYGYTF
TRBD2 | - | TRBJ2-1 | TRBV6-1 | TGTGCCAGCAGTGGGCGGCGCGGGAGCAATGAGCAGTTCTTC | CASSGRRGSNEQFF
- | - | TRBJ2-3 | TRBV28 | TGTGCCAGCAGTTCCCACATTAGCACAGATACGCAGTATTTT | CASSSHISTDTQYF
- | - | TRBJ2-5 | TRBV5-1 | TGCGCCAGCAGCTTGGCCATCGGCCAAGAGACCCAGTACTTC | CASSLAIGQETQYF
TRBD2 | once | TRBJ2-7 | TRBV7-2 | TGTGCCAGCAGCTACCGGACTAGCGGGATGTACGAGCAGTACTTC | CASSYRTSGMYEQYF
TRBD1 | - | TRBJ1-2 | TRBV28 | TGTGCCAGCACGGAGACAGGGCAGGTCGATGGCTACACCTTC | CASTETGQVDGYTF
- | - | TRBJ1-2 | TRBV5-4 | TGTGCCAGCAGCTTGCGGGGGGCACGAGGCTACACCTTC | CASSLRGARGYTF
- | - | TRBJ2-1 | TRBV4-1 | TGCGCCAGCAATCTCGGGGAACAGAACTACAATGAGCAGTTCTTC | CASNLGEQNYNEQFF